The subject of this entry is one T cell receptor (beta chain). Trimming cost V 2 bases and J 0 bases, with 7 bases left between them. This CDR3 has 15 amino acids. Germline assignment: CDR1 MNHEY and CDR2 SMNVEV (reference sequence). These data originate in a study of T cell responses to AZD1222 COVID-19 vaccine. TCRdb's copy holds only in-frame clones and misses some; the assay was immunoSEQ multiplex PCR. The profile shows some 110,000 clones, around 87% of them singletons. The genes are TRBV27 and TRBJ2-2, with D possibly TRBD1 on 6 matching bases. The receptor's source is an adult in good health. This specimen was peripheral blood, taken on day 0 of AZD1222 vaccination. CDR3 sequence (DNA): TGTGCCAGCAGTTTAAAGGGGGCGAACACCGGGGAGCTGTTTTTT. Translation gives CASSLKGANTGELFF.